The rows below give T cell receptor beta chains drawn from one sample of a study of control samples from healthy donors and cancer patients. Repertoires were generated with immunoSEQ multiplex PCR, while TCRdb's copy carries only in-frame clones and drops some. The table shows approximately 120,000 clones, with 80% to 90% occurring only once. The sequenced sample consisted of blood. These TCRs come from a woman between 50 and 59 years old in good health. Each CDR3 is given with its conserved first and last residue. The D gene is left open where the match is weak. Clone size is not always given. Where it is, it says once, few, many or a class for expanded clones.

size: once
J: TRBJ2-1
D: -
V: TRBV6-5
length: 16
DNA: TGTGCCAGCAGTTACTCGAAGGCAGGGGCCTACAATGAGCAGTTCTTC
CDR3: CASSYSKAGAYNEQFF

size: -
J: TRBJ2-2
D: TRBD2
V: TRBV19
length: 16
DNA: TGTGCCACATACGGGGACGGTAGCGGGAAGGGCGGGGAGCTGTTTTTT
CDR3: CATYGDGSGKGGELFF

size: -
J: TRBJ2-5
D: -
V: TRBV7-2
length: 13
DNA: TGTGCCAGCAGTCCAAGGCCTAAAGAGACCCAGTACTTC
CDR3: CASSPRPKETQYF

size: -
J: TRBJ2-5
D: -
V: TRBV12-3/TRBV12-4
length: 13
DNA: TGTGCCAGCAGTTCCGGACAGCAAGAGACCCAGTACTTC
CDR3: CASSSGQQETQYF

size: -
J: TRBJ1-1
D: -
V: TRBV14
length: 15
DNA: TGTGCCAGCAGCCCCCAACGGAACTGGAACACTGAAGCTTTCTTT
CDR3: CASSPQRNWNTEAFF

size: -
J: TRBJ2-5
D: -
V: TRBV5-5
length: 14
DNA: TGTGCCAGCAGCAATTATGGTACGGGAGAGACCCAGTACTTC
CDR3: CASSNYGTGETQYF

size: -
J: TRBJ2-1
D: TRBD1
V: TRBV4-1
length: 14
DNA: TGCGCCAGCAGCCACGGACAGGGGGTTAATGAGCAGTTCTTC
CDR3: CASSHGQGVNEQFF

size: -
J: TRBJ1-1
D: -
V: TRBV3-1/TRBV3-2
length: 11
DNA: TGTGCCAGCAAGGGGGGCGCTGAAGCTTTCTTT
CDR3: CASKGGAEAFF

size: once
J: TRBJ2-2
D: -
V: TRBV30
length: 14
DNA: TGTGCCTGGATCGGGGGCCCGAACACCGGGGAGCTGTTTTTT
CDR3: CAWIGGPNTGELFF

size: -
J: TRBJ1-2
D: -
V: TRBV5-4
length: 18
DNA: TGTGCCAGCAGCTCCCCCTTGCGGGCGAGGAGAGCTAACTATGGCTACACCTTC
CDR3: CASSSPLRARRANYGYTF

size: -
J: TRBJ1-1
D: -
V: TRBV12-3/TRBV12-4
length: 12
DNA: TGTGCCAGTGGGGGGTGGAGCACTGAAGCTTTCTTT
CDR3: CASGGWSTEAFF

size: -
J: TRBJ1-5
D: TRBD1
V: TRBV7-2
length: 16
DNA: TGTGCCAGCAGCCGCACGGGACAGACCTCCAATCAGCCCCAGCATTTT
CDR3: CASSRTGQTSNQPQHF

size: -
J: TRBJ1-1
D: -
V: TRBV5-1
length: 13
DNA: TGCGCCAGCAGAGTCAGTGTGAACACTGAAGCTTTCTTT
CDR3: CASRVSVNTEAFF

size: few
J: TRBJ1-2
D: -
V: TRBV27
length: 14
DNA: TGTGCCAGCAGTCCCGCCGGCAGGGGTCATGGCTACACCTTC
CDR3: CASSPAGRGHGYTF

size: -
J: TRBJ2-1
D: -
V: TRBV7-2
length: 15
DNA: TGTGCCAGCAGCCTAAGGTCCACCGGGGACAATGAGCAGTTCTTC
CDR3: CASSLRSTGDNEQFF

size: -
J: TRBJ2-1
D: TRBD2
V: TRBV7-2
length: 15
DNA: TGTGCCAGCAGCCGCCGACTAGCGGGAGAGAATGAGCAGTTCTTC
CDR3: CASSRRLAGENEQFF

size: -
J: TRBJ1-2
D: -
V: TRBV9
length: 14
DNA: TGTGCCAGCAGCCCGGGACTTGACCCCTATGGCTACACCTTC
CDR3: CASSPGLDPYGYTF

size: -
J: TRBJ2-5
D: TRBD2
V: TRBV5-5
length: 15
DNA: TGTGCCAGCAGCCAGTTAGCGGGGGGCCAAGAGACCCAGTACTTC
CDR3: CASSQLAGGQETQYF

size: -
J: TRBJ1-6
D: -
V: TRBV4-1
length: 13
DNA: TGCGCCAGCAGCCAAGGGCATAATTCACCCCTCCACTTT
CDR3: CASSQGHNSPLHF

size: -
J: TRBJ2-5
D: -
V: TRBV24-1
length: 16
DNA: TGTGCCACCAGTGGGGTCGGGCCTGGACCACGAGAGACCCAGTACTTC
CDR3: CATSGVGPGPRETQYF

size: -
J: TRBJ2-7
D: -
V: TRBV15
length: 15
DNA: TGTGCCACCAGCGGTCAGTGGTGGGGAACCTACGAGCAGTACTTC
CDR3: CATSGQWWGTYEQYF

size: -
J: TRBJ2-7
D: -
V: TRBV11-2
length: 13
DNA: TGTGCCAGCAGGTCTTTAGCCCAGCAGGAGCAGTACTTC
CDR3: CASRSLAQQEQYF

size: -
J: TRBJ1-6
D: TRBD1
V: TRBV7-8
length: 15
DNA: TGTGCCAGCAGCTTCGAAGGGGACAGGGGGTCACCCCTCCACTTT
CDR3: CASSFEGDRGSPLHF

size: -
J: TRBJ1-2
D: -
V: TRBV6-5
length: 15
DNA: TGTGCCAGCAGTAACTCTCACCTGTCAACCTATGGCTACACCTTC
CDR3: CASSNSHLSTYGYTF

size: -
J: TRBJ2-3
D: -
V: TRBV7-2
length: 14
DNA: TGTGCCAGCAGCTCCCAGATACGCATCGATACGCAGTATTTT
CDR3: CASSSQIRIDTQYF

size: -
J: TRBJ1-1
D: -
V: TRBV20-1
length: 11
DNA: TGCAGTGCTCCGAGGAACACCGAAGCTTTCTTT
CDR3: CSAPRNTEAFF

size: -
J: TRBJ2-1
D: -
V: TRBV2
length: 14
DNA: TGTGCCAGCCAATTACAGGACCCCTACAATGAGCAGTTCTTC
CDR3: CASQLQDPYNEQFF

size: -
J: TRBJ2-7
D: TRBD1
V: TRBV3-1/TRBV3-2
length: 14
DNA: TGTGCCAGCCGGGGACAGGCCCACTCCTACGAGCAGTACTTC
CDR3: CASRGQAHSYEQYF

size: -
J: TRBJ1-2
D: TRBD1
V: TRBV28
length: 15
DNA: TGTGCCAGCAGTCAGCTACAGGGGGCTGGGGGTGGCTACACCTTC
CDR3: CASSQLQGAGGGYTF

size: -
J: TRBJ2-2
D: -
V: TRBV30
length: 16
DNA: TGTGCCTGGATGAAGAAAGGCTTTTCGAACACCGGGGAGCTGTTTTTT
CDR3: CAWMKKGFSNTGELFF

size: -
J: TRBJ1-2
D: -
V: TRBV4-3
length: 15
DNA: TGCGCCAGCAGCCAAGACTGGACTGCCGCGTATGGCTACACCTTC
CDR3: CASSQDWTAAYGYTF

size: -
J: TRBJ1-5
D: -
V: TRBV30
length: 12
DNA: TGTGCCACACCCCAGAGAAAGGAGCCCCAGCATTTT
CDR3: CATPQRKEPQHF

size: -
J: TRBJ2-3
D: -
V: TRBV6-5
length: 14
DNA: TGTGCCAGCAGTTATACCCAGACCGGAGATACGCAGTATTTT
CDR3: CASSYTQTGDTQYF

size: -
J: TRBJ1-2
D: -
V: TRBV20-1
length: 12
DNA: TGCAGTGCTAGTCCCGGTATCTATGGCTACACCTTC
CDR3: CSASPGIYGYTF

size: -
J: TRBJ1-1
D: -
V: TRBV5-1
length: 13
DNA: TGCGCCAGCAGGCCGTCATTGAACACTGAAGCTTTCTTT
CDR3: CASRPSLNTEAFF

size: -
J: TRBJ2-5
D: TRBD2
V: TRBV14
length: 15
DNA: TGTGCCAGCGGGCGCGGGAGGGCCCTCCAAGAGACCCAGTACTTC
CDR3: CASGRGRALQETQYF

size: -
J: TRBJ2-5
D: TRBD1
V: TRBV9
length: 15
DNA: TGTGCCAGCAGCGTAGAAGGGACAGGGGTAGAGACCCAGTACTTC
CDR3: CASSVEGTGVETQYF

size: -
J: TRBJ1-6
D: TRBD1
V: TRBV10-2
length: 13
DNA: TGCGCCAGCATGACAGGGGAGGTTTCACCCCTCCACTTT
CDR3: CASMTGEVSPLHF

size: once
J: TRBJ2-5
D: TRBD2
V: TRBV18
length: 19
DNA: TGTGCCAGCTCACAAGACGCCGGACTAGCGGGAGACGCCGAGGAGACCCAGTACTTC
CDR3: CASSQDAGLAGDAEETQYF

size: once
J: TRBJ1-1
D: -
V: TRBV4-1
length: 16
DNA: TGCGCCAGCAGCCAGATTGGTCGGACGGAGAACACTGAAGCTTTCTTT
CDR3: CASSQIGRTENTEAFF

size: -
J: TRBJ2-4
D: TRBD1
V: TRBV11-3
length: 15
DNA: TGTGCCAGCAGCCCAGGGGGCGGTCGGATGAACATTCAGTACTTC
CDR3: CASSPGGGRMNIQYF

size: -
J: TRBJ2-5
D: TRBD1
V: TRBV18
length: 14
DNA: TGTGCCAGCTCACCACCGGGACAGCAAGAGACCCAGTACTTC
CDR3: CASSPPGQQETQYF

size: -
J: TRBJ2-3
D: -
V: TRBV29-1
length: 11
DNA: TGCAGCGTTGAATCCCTAGATACGCAGTATTTT
CDR3: CSVESLDTQYF

size: -
J: TRBJ2-1
D: TRBD1
V: TRBV24-1
length: 14
DNA: TGTGCCACCAGCACACGGACAGGGTCGGGGGAGCAGTTCTTC
CDR3: CATSTRTGSGEQFF

size: -
J: TRBJ2-3
D: -
V: TRBV11-1
length: 18
DNA: TGTGCCAGCAGCTTAGCAGCAGGGGGGGGCCCCCGGGCAGATACGCAGTATTTT
CDR3: CASSLAAGGGPRADTQYF

size: -
J: TRBJ2-5
D: -
V: TRBV6-6
length: 12
DNA: TGTGCCAGCAGTGGGACCCAAGAGACCCAGTACTTC
CDR3: CASSGTQETQYF

size: -
J: TRBJ2-2
D: -
V: TRBV28
length: 13
DNA: TGTGCCAGCAGGGGGATTGCCCCCTCGGAGCTGTTTTTT
CDR3: CASRGIAPSELFF

size: once
J: TRBJ1-5
D: TRBD1
V: TRBV7-9
length: 18
DNA: TGTGCCAGCAGCTCACCGTCTGGGACAGGCGGAGGCAATCAGCCCCAGCATTTT
CDR3: CASSSPSGTGGGNQPQHF

size: -
J: TRBJ2-5
D: TRBD1
V: TRBV14
length: 14
DNA: TGTGCCAGCAGCCGCAACAGGGGTCAAGAGACCCAGTACTTC
CDR3: CASSRNRGQETQYF

size: -
J: TRBJ2-2
D: TRBD2
V: TRBV6-2/TRBV6-3
length: 17
DNA: TGTGCCAGCAGTTACTCGAAAGGTAGCGGGAAGGCCGGGGAGCTGTTTTTT
CDR3: CASSYSKGSGKAGELFF